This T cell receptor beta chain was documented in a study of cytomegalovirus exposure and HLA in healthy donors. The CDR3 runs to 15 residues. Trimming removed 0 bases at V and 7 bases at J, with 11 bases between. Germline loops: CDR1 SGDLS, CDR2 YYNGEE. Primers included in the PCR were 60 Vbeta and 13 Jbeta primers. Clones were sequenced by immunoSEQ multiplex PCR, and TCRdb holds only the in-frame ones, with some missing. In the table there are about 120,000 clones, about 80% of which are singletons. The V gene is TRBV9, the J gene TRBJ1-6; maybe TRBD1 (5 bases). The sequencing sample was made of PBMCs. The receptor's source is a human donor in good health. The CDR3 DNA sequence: TGTGCCAGCAGCGTAGAGGGGTATAAGAATTCACCCCTCCACTTT. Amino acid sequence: CASSVEGYKNSPLHF.